The next 23 T cell receptor beta chains were all read from a single sample in a study of monozygotic twins with cystic fibrosis. The protocol was immunoSEQ multiplex PCR, while the TCRdb copy is restricted to in-frame clones and leaves out a portion. The table includes around 36,000 clones, approximately 72% detected once. Sequencing was performed on blood. These TCRs come from a girl aged 10-17 years with cystic fibrosis.

The table lists this clone with a few counts. The chain links TRBV4-1 to TRBJ1-1; 8 bases match TRBD1. The germline gives CDR1 MGHRA, CDR2 YSYEKL. Trimming cost V 3 bases and J 1 base; bases outside gene matches: 1. CDR3 length: 14 residues. Here the CDR3 DNA reads TGCGCCAGCAGCCATGACAGGGGGAACACTGAAGCTTTCTTT. It translates to CASSHDRGNTEAFF.

The chain combines TRBV5-4 with TRBJ1-2; TRBD1 is a possible D gene (5 bases). In germline, CDR1 is SGHNT, CDR2 YYREEE (reference sequence). CDR3 length: 15 residues. V was clipped by 4 bases and J by 0 bases, with 13 bases between them. The CDR3 nucleotides read TGTGCCAGCAGCCCTCGGACAAGTACTAACTATGGCTACACCTTC. Its protein is CASSPRTSTNYGYTF. Variable domain in full (rest from reference TRBV5-4 and TRBJ1-2): ETGVTQSPTHLIKTRGQQVTLRCSSQSGHNTVSWYQQALGQGPQFIFQYYREEENGRGNFPPRFSGLQFPNYSSELNVNALELDDSALYLCASSPRTSTNYGYTFGSGTRLTVV.

Only a few counts were recorded for this clone. The chain couples TRBV18 to TRBJ1-1; TRBD1 matches at 7 bases. The CDR3 contains 14 residues. Germline trimming cut 6 bases from V and 2 bases from J; bases unmatched to any gene: 6. Germline-derived CDR1 and CDR2 are KGHSH and LQKENI. The CDR3 is CASSKDRINTEAFF. DNA of the CDR3: TGTGCCAGCTCCAAGGACAGGATAAACACTGAAGCTTTCTTT.

The chain uses TRBV10-2 and TRBJ1-1; 7 nucleotides agree with TRBD1. The CDR3 sequence is 18 residues long. V lost 6 bases to trimming and J lost 0 bases; unmatched junction nucleotides: 16. Germline loops: CDR1 WSHSY, CDR2 SAAADI. CDR3 DNA sequence: TGCGCCAGCAGAGGCCACCCGGGACAGACTGCTATGAACACTGAAGCTTTCTTT. Translated, it gives CASRGHPGQTAMNTEAFF.

This clone was seen a few times. The chain uses TRBV19 and TRBJ1-2; TRBD1 aligns across 7 bases. This CDR3 comprises 14 residues. Germline values: CDR1 LNHDA, CDR2 SQIVND (reference sequence). J lost 4 bases, V lost 3 bases, and 5 bases had no gene match. The CDR3 loop is CASSIRAGGYGYTF. CDR3 bases: TGTGCCAGTAGTATTAGGGCAGGGGGCTATGGCTACACCTTC.

The chain is built from TRBV29-1 and TRBJ2-2, with D possibly matching TRBD2 (5 bases). Trimming shortened V by 4 bases and J by 6 bases, and 9 bases separated the two germline ends. CDR3 size: 12 residues. Germline CDR1 reads SQVTM; CDR2 reads ANQGSEA. In DNA, the CDR3 is TGCAGCGTTGGCTGGGGAGCCGGGGAGCTGTTTTTT. Translation: CSVGWGAGELFF.

The chain couples TRBV2 to TRBJ1-5; tentative D call: TRBD1 (6 bases). Germline CDR1 and CDR2: SNHLY and FYNNEI. The CDR3 has 15 residues. Trimming shortened V by 0 bases and J by 5 bases, and 11 bases separated the two germline ends. CDR3 residues: CASSEAGGYYQPQHF. The CDR3, as DNA: TGTGCCAGCAGTGAAGCAGGGGGTTACTATCAGCCCCAGCATTTT.

Here the CDR3 DNA reads TGTGCCAGCAGTGACAAACAGGGTCTAGGCAATCAGCCCCAGCATTTT. Amino acids: CASSDKQGLGNQPQHF. This chain links TRBV28 with TRBJ1-5; possibly TRBD1 for D (6 bases). The germline V gene encodes CDR1 MDHEN and CDR2 SYDVKM. V was trimmed by 5 bases and J by 2 bases, leaving 16 bases between them. CDR3 length equals 16 residues.

The chain carries TRBV9 and TRBJ2-7; TRBD2 matches 11 bases. Trimming took 0 bases from V and 7 from J; bases not matched to a gene: 9. The CDR3 totals 16 residues. CDR1 SGDLS and CDR2 YYNGEE come from the germline V gene. CDR3 nucleotides: TGTGCCAGCAGCGTAGTGAAGGGACTAGCGGCATGGGAGCAGTACGTC. This codes for CASSVVKGLAAWEQYV.

The DNA for the CDR3 is TGTGCCAGCAGTCTACCGGGACTAGCGGAAGAGACCCAGTACTTC. This sequence encodes CASSLPGLAEETQYF. The genes are TRBV6-6 and TRBJ2-5; TRBD2 matches at 11 bases. Germline V gene lookup returns CDR1 MNHNY and CDR2 SVGAGI (reference sequence). This CDR3 contains 15 residues. With V trimmed by 5 bases and J by 3 bases, 5 bases remained unmatched.

This chain connects TRBV5-6 to TRBJ2-1, with D maybe TRBD2 (6 bases). From germline, CDR1 is SGHDT and CDR2 YYEEEE. This CDR3 has 15 residues. Trimming took off 1 base at V and 2 bases at J, with 10 bases between the two ends. The CDR3 DNA sequence: TGTGCCAGCAGCTTGAGGCGCGGGACCTACAATGAGCAGTTCTTC. Translation gives CASSLRRGTYNEQFF.

J is TRBJ1-2 and V is TRBV28, with a tentative D call TRBD1 (5 bases). The V end lost 8 bases, the J end lost 4 bases, and 17 bases lay between the germline ends. Germline-derived CDR1 and CDR2 are MDHEN and SYDVKM. The CDR3 contains 14 residues. The chain's CDR3 is CASGSGQAIYGYTF. The CDR3 DNA is TGTGCCAGCGGCTCGGGGCAGGCGATCTATGGCTACACCTTC.

This clone was recorded a few times. The V call is TRBV7-9, the J call TRBJ1-2, with a possible D match to TRBD1 (6 bases). The CDR3 consists of 13 residues. Germline V gene data show CDR1 as SEHNR and CDR2 as FQNEAQ (reference sequence). V lost 3 bases to trimming and J lost 8 bases, with 13 bases between them. As DNA, the CDR3 is TGTGCCAGCAGCTTTGGGGGGCAAGGCGGCTACACCTTC. Translated: CASSFGGQGGYTF.

The gene calls are TRBV7-2 and TRBJ2-2; D remains unclear. The CDR3 totals 15 residues. Looked up from germline, CDR1 is SGHTA and CDR2 is FQGNSA. Trimming took off 0 bases at V and 2 bases at J, with 7 bases between the two ends. The CDR3 loop reads CASSLARPNTGELFF. Here the CDR3 DNA reads TGTGCCAGCAGCTTAGCTCGGCCTAACACCGGGGAGCTGTTTTTT. The variable domain in full, with the rest retrieved from reference TRBV7-2 and TRBJ2-2, is GAGVSQSPSNKVTEKGKDVELRCDPISGHTALYWYRQSLGQGLEFLIYFQGNSAPDKSGLPSDRFSAERTGGSVSTLTIQRTQQEDSAVYLCASSLARPNTGELFFGEGSRLTVL.

The chain couples TRBV6-7 to TRBJ1-2; 8 bases map to TRBD1. TRBV6-7 is assigned to the ORF class and has an uncertain function. The CDR3 sequence is 13 residues long. Trimming removed 5 bases from V and 6 bases from J; junction bases left unmatched: 5. The CDR3 is CASSHQGAHGYTF. The CDR3, as DNA: TGTGCCAGCAGTCACCAGGGGGCGCATGGCTACACCTTC.

This chain joins TRBV4-1 and TRBJ2-1; 7 bases match TRBD2. The ends lost 2 bases at V and 0 bases at J; junction bases unmatched: 4. CDR3 length: 16 residues. Germline loops: CDR1 MGHRA, CDR2 YSYEKL. CDR3 nucleotides: TGCGCCAGCAGCCAACCCGGGGGGAGCTCCTACAATGAGCAGTTCTTC. It specifies CASSQPGGSSYNEQFF.

This clone was seen a single time. A read error may account for a junction end that differs from germline. This chain joins TRBV5-4 and TRBJ1-2; D unresolved. The CDR3 extends over 12 amino acids. From germline, CDR1 is SGHNT and CDR2 YYREEE (reference sequence). CDR3 nucleotide sequence: TGTGCCAGCAGGTTGGACGGGGTTCGCTACACCTTC. This sequence encodes CASRLDGVRYTF.

The CDR3 nucleotides are TGTGCCAGCAGCTTAAATCCAGGGTTAGATACGCAGTATTTT. Amino acids: CASSLNPGLDTQYF. This rearrangement joins TRBV7-2 to TRBJ2-3; TRBD1 might be the D (5 bases). V shed 2 bases and J shed 5 bases, with 11 bases lying between them. The CDR3 loop spans 14 amino acids. Germline values: CDR1 SGHTA, CDR2 FQGNSA.

The chain has TRBV4-1 and TRBJ1-3; D ambiguous. Trimming shortened V by 0 bases and J by 4 bases, and 13 bases separated the two germline ends. The CDR3 contains 16 residues. In germline, CDR1 is MGHRA, CDR2 YSYEKL. The CDR3 protein is CASSQDQRLGGNTIYF. In DNA, the CDR3 is TGCGCCAGCAGCCAAGATCAGCGACTTGGGGGAAACACCATATATTTT.

The gene calls are TRBV9 and TRBJ2-2; weak D call: TRBD2 (6 bases). CDR3 size: 14 residues. The germline V gene has CDR1 SGDLS and CDR2 YYNGEE. V was cut by 4 bases and J by 5 bases, with 12 bases left in between. The CDR3 reads CASSPTSMTGELFF. CDR3 coding DNA: TGTGCCAGCAGCCCGACTAGTATGACCGGGGAGCTGTTTTTT.

The chain is built from TRBV28 and TRBJ1-1; TRBD1 might be the D (5 bases). Germline CDR1 reads MDHEN; CDR2 reads SYDVKM. The V gene lost 1 base and the J gene lost 1 base, with 7 bases spanning the gap. This CDR3 contains 14 residues. The CDR3 region has the DNA TGTGCCAGCAGTTTATTAGGACAGAACACTGAAGCTTTCTTT. This codes for CASSLLGQNTEAFF.

The rearrangement uses TRBV18 and TRBJ1-1; 9 nucleotides match TRBD1. CDR3 length: 14 amino acids. Germline CDR1 KGHSH, CDR2 LQKENI. Losses at the gene ends were 4 bases for V and 4 bases for J; bases not matched to a gene: 4. CDR3 sequence reads: CASSLQGAVTEAFF. DNA for the CDR3: TGTGCCAGCTCACTACAGGGGGCAGTCACTGAAGCTTTCTTT.

V gene TRBV19 combines with J gene TRBJ1-5; 7 nucleotides line up with TRBD1. The CDR3 is made up of 15 amino acids. V was pared by 11 bases and J by 4 bases, with 14 bases of the junction left unmatched. Germline V gene data show CDR1 as LNHDA and CDR2 as SQIVND (reference sequence). CDR3 coding DNA: TGTGCCGGACGTACTCCCCGGACAGGTAATCAGCCCCAGCATTTT. It encodes CAGRTPRTGNQPQHF.